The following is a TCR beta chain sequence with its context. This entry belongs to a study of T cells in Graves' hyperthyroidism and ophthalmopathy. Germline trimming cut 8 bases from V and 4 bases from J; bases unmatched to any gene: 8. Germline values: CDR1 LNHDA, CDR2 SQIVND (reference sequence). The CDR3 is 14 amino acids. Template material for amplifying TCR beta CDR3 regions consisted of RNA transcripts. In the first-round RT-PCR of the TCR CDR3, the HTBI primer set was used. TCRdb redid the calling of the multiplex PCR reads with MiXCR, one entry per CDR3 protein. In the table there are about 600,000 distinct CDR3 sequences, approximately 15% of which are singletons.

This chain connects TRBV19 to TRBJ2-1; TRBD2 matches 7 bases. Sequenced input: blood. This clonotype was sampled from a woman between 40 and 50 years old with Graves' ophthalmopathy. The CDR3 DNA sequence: TGTGCCAGTCGTCCGAGCGGGATATACAATGAGCAGTTCTTC. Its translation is CASRPSGIYNEQFF.